The rows below give T cell receptor beta chains drawn from one sample of a study of T cell responses to AZD1222 COVID-19 vaccine. The table came from immunoSEQ multiplex PCR; TCRdb's copy has only in-frame clones and leaves some out. There are about 150,000 clones in the sample; 90% occur only once, and roughly 1.6% lies in the top ten. The sample was peripheral blood, taken on day 0 of AZD1222 vaccination. Receptors originate from an adult in good health. The CDR3 runs from the conserved cysteine through the conserved F or W. D genes are given only for firm matches. Rows give clone size only sometimes, using once, few, many, or a class for an expanded clone.

V gene	J gene	clone size	D gene	CDR3 protein	CDR3 DNA
TRBV4-2	TRBJ1-1	-	TRBD1	CASSAITGVGVNTEAFF	TGTGCCAGCAGCGCGATAACAGGGGTAGGGGTGAACACTGAAGCTTTCTTT
TRBV29-1	TRBJ1-1	-	-	CSVEKGQMNTEAFF	TGCAGCGTTGAAAAGGGGCAGATGAACACTGAAGCTTTCTTT
TRBV6-5	TRBJ1-5	once	-	CASTPGPGDQPQHF	TGTGCCAGCACCCCGGGGCCAGGGGATCAGCCCCAGCATTTT
TRBV6-6	TRBJ1-5	-	-	CASSYATGNNQPQHF	TGTGCCAGCAGTTACGCCACGGGGAACAATCAGCCCCAGCATTTT
TRBV28	TRBJ1-6	-	-	CASSPLTGGLSPLHF	TGTGCCAGCAGTCCTCTCACGGGAGGGCTTTCACCCCTCCACTTT
TRBV2	TRBJ1-3	-	-	CASSEGDRRGNTIYF	TGTGCCAGCAGTGAAGGTGACAGGAGGGGAAACACCATATATTTT
TRBV28	TRBJ1-2	few	-	CASTPGGSSYGYTF	TGTGCCAGCACCCCGGGGGGGAGCAGCTATGGCTACACCTTC
TRBV5-6	TRBJ1-6	once	TRBD1	CASSLWTGENSPLHF	TGTGCCAGCAGCTTATGGACAGGGGAGAATTCACCCCTCCACTTT
TRBV19	TRBJ1-4	-	-	CASTLSDRSTNEKLFF	TGTGCCAGTACCCTATCGGACAGATCAACTAATGAAAAACTGTTTTTT
TRBV19	TRBJ1-4	-	TRBD1	CASSTTGYNEKLFF	TGTGCCAGTAGTACGACAGGGTATAATGAAAAACTGTTTTTT
TRBV28	TRBJ2-7	-	TRBD2	CASSSNKREESYEQYF	TGTGCCAGCAGTTCAAACAAGCGGGAGGAAAGCTACGAGCAGTACTTC
TRBV28	TRBJ2-7	-	TRBD2	CASTTSGGNYEQYF	TGTGCCAGCACGACTAGCGGGGGAAATTACGAGCAGTACTTC
TRBV3-1/TRBV3-2	TRBJ1-1	-	-	CASSQVPEGWETEAFF	TGTGCCAGCAGCCAAGTACCGGAAGGTTGGGAGACTGAAGCTTTCTTT
TRBV19	TRBJ2-7	few	-	CASRPAGTASDEQYF	TGTGCCAGTAGACCCGCCGGGACCGCCTCGGACGAGCAGTACTTC
TRBV15	TRBJ1-2	-	-	CATSRGSTARKYGYTF	TGTGCCACCAGCAGAGGGTCTACAGCACGAAAATATGGCTACACCTTC
TRBV5-1	TRBJ1-2	-	-	CASSLNRGHGYTF	TGCGCCAGCAGCTTGAACCGGGGCCATGGCTACACCTTC
TRBV12-3/TRBV12-4	TRBJ2-1	-	-	CASSLAYNEQFF	TGTGCCAGCAGCCTAGCCTACAATGAGCAGTTCTTC
TRBV29-1	TRBJ1-1	-	-	CSVGGVNTEAFF	TGCAGCGTTGGAGGGGTGAACACTGAAGCTTTCTTT
TRBV7-9	TRBJ1-3	-	-	CASSPPGPSGNTIYF	TGTGCCAGCAGCCCACCAGGGCCCTCTGGAAACACCATATATTTT
TRBV27	TRBJ2-2	-	-	CASSFLPDRNTGELFF	TGTGCCAGCAGTTTCCTGCCAGACAGAAACACCGGGGAGCTGTTTTTT
TRBV5-1	TRBJ1-2	once	-	CASSLGGQDRAYGYTF	TGCGCCAGCAGCTTGGGGGGCCAGGACAGAGCTTATGGCTACACCTTC
TRBV5-1	TRBJ2-1	-	TRBD2	CASSFLAGGDLEQFF	TGCGCCAGCAGCTTCCTAGCGGGGGGCGACCTTGAGCAGTTCTTC
TRBV3-1/TRBV3-2	TRBJ1-2	-	TRBD1	CASNPGQGAGYTF	TGTGCCAGCAACCCGGGACAGGGGGCTGGCTACACCTTC
TRBV4-1	TRBJ1-2	-	-	CASSQTRATEGGYTF	TGCGCCAGCAGCCAGACCCGGGCAACGGAGGGTGGCTACACCTTC
TRBV24-1	TRBJ2-5	-	-	CATNAGGRGASGETQYF	TGTGCCACCAACGCCGGCGGACGGGGGGCGTCGGGAGAGACCCAGTACTTC
TRBV24-1	TRBJ2-6	-	TRBD1	CATSDPGTGPPVLTF	TGTGCCACCAGTGACCCCGGGACAGGCCCCCCCGTCCTGACTTTC
TRBV19	TRBJ1-6	-	TRBD1	CASSNPGQGGTNSPLHF	TGTGCCAGTAGTAACCCGGGACAGGGGGGGACTAATTCACCCCTCCACTTT
TRBV5-1	TRBJ2-3	-	-	CASSHIPPRGLDTQYF	TGCGCCAGCAGCCATATCCCACCGAGGGGGTTAGATACGCAGTATTTT
TRBV2	TRBJ1-5	-	TRBD1	CASSKDRGPPHF	TGTGCCAGCAGTAAAGACAGGGGGCCCCCGCATTTT
TRBV27	TRBJ2-1	few	-	CASSPYQGSEQFF	TGTGCCAGCAGTCCGTACCAGGGGAGTGAGCAGTTCTTC
TRBV5-1	TRBJ1-3	-	-	CASSPNTGNGNTIYF	TGCGCCAGCAGCCCTAACACAGGGAACGGAAACACCATATATTTT
TRBV18	TRBJ1-6	-	-	CASSPRGRDSPLHF	TGTGCCAGCTCACCACGGGGCCGAGATTCACCCCTCCACTTT
TRBV19	TRBJ2-1	-	TRBD2	CASRRSGGYNEQFF	TGTGCCAGTAGGCGTAGCGGGGGCTACAATGAGCAGTTCTTC
TRBV7-3	TRBJ2-3	-	-	CASSTFQGDTQYF	TGTGCCAGCAGCACCTTCCAAGGAGATACGCAGTATTTT
TRBV5-1	TRBJ1-1	-	-	CASSLGHGNTEAFF	TGCGCCAGCAGCTTGGGTCACGGGAACACTGAAGCTTTCTTT